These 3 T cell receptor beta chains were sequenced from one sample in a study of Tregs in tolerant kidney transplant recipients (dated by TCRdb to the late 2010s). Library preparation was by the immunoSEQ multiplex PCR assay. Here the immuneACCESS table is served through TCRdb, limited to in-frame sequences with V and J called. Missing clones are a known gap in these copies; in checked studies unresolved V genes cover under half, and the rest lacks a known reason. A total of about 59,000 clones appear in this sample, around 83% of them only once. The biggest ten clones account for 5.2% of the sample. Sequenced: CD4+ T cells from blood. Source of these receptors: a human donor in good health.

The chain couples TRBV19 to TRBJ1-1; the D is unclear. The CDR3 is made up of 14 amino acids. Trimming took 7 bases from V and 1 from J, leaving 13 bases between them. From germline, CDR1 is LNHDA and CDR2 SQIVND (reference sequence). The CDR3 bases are TGTGCCAGTACCGTTAGGGCGGGGAACACTGAAGCTTTCTTT. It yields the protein CASTVRAGNTEAFF.

The CDR3 here is CASSARSNTGELFF. The CDR3 DNA reads as TGTGCCAGCAGCGCGCGAAGCAACACCGGGGAGCTGTTTTTT. The chain couples TRBV9 to TRBJ2-2, with unresolved D. The CDR3 is made up of 14 amino acids. V was clipped by 3 bases and J by 2 bases, with 8 bases between them. Germline CDR1 reads SGDLS; CDR2 reads YYNGEE.

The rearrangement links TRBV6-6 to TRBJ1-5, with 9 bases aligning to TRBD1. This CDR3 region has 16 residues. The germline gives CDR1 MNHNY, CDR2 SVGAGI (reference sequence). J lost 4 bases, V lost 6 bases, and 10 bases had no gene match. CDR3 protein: CASSPPRQGGNQPQHF. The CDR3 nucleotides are TGTGCCAGCAGCCCACCCCGACAGGGGGGAAATCAGCCCCAGCATTTT.